These T cell receptor beta chains were read from a single sample in a study of cytomegalovirus exposure and HLA in healthy donors. Assay used: immunoSEQ multiplex PCR; TCRdb lists only in-frame clones, some missing. The table records 150,000 to 250,000 clones, about 81% of them present only once. Sequencing was carried out using PBMCs. The receptors derive from a woman between 25 and 40 years old in good health and CMV-seronegative. Each CDR3 is given with its conserved first and last residue. The D gene is left open where the match is weak. Clone size, where shown, is once, few, many, or a class for clones that have expanded.

v_call: TRBV5-1; clone_size: NA; j_call: TRBJ1-5; d_call: TRBD1; cdr3_nt: TGCGCCAGCAGCTTGGGAGAGGGGGCTTATCAGCCCCAGCATTTT; cdr3_aa: CASSLGEGAYQPQHF
v_call: TRBV25-1; clone_size: once; j_call: TRBJ2-6; d_call: NA; cdr3_nt: TGTGCCAGCAGTGAATTCGAGGGGGCTGGGGCCAACGTCCTGACTTTC; cdr3_aa: CASSEFEGAGANVLTF
v_call: TRBV18; clone_size: NA; j_call: TRBJ2-2; d_call: NA; cdr3_nt: TGTGCCAGCTCACCCCAGGGTGACACCGGGGAGCTGTTTTTT; cdr3_aa: CASSPQGDTGELFF
v_call: TRBV5-4; clone_size: once; j_call: TRBJ2-2; d_call: NA; cdr3_nt: TGTGCCAGCAGCTTTTCTCCAGCGGCAATCACCGGGGAGCTGTTTTTT; cdr3_aa: CASSFSPAAITGELFF
v_call: TRBV29-1; clone_size: NA; j_call: TRBJ2-4; d_call: TRBD2; cdr3_nt: TGCAGCGTTGATGCGGGGGAAAACATTCAGTACTTC; cdr3_aa: CSVDAGENIQYF
v_call: TRBV19; clone_size: NA; j_call: TRBJ2-7; d_call: TRBD2; cdr3_nt: TGTGCCAGTAGTAGGACTAGCGGGGGGGCCTACGAGCAGTACTTC; cdr3_aa: CASSRTSGGAYEQYF
v_call: TRBV5-1; clone_size: NA; j_call: TRBJ1-1; d_call: NA; cdr3_nt: TGCGCCAGCAGCTTGAGGTACAGCATGAACACTGAAGCTTTCTTT; cdr3_aa: CASSLRYSMNTEAFF
v_call: TRBV19; clone_size: NA; j_call: TRBJ2-7; d_call: NA; cdr3_nt: TGTGCCAGTAGTATCGGTGCGATACGCTACGAGCAGTACTTC; cdr3_aa: CASSIGAIRYEQYF
v_call: TRBV2; clone_size: NA; j_call: TRBJ1-1; d_call: NA; cdr3_nt: TGTGCCAGCAGTGGAGGGCTTGCCACTGAAGCTTTCTTT; cdr3_aa: CASSGGLATEAFF
v_call: TRBV5-1; clone_size: NA; j_call: TRBJ2-5; d_call: NA; cdr3_nt: TGCGCCAGCAGCTTGGCCCACAGGGTGGCCGGAGAGACCCAGTACTTC; cdr3_aa: CASSLAHRVAGETQYF
v_call: TRBV5-1; clone_size: NA; j_call: TRBJ2-7; d_call: TRBD1; cdr3_nt: TGCGCCAGCAGCCTTGGACAGGGGGCCCTATCCTACGAGCAGTACTTC; cdr3_aa: CASSLGQGALSYEQYF
v_call: TRBV27; clone_size: NA; j_call: TRBJ2-7; d_call: TRBD2; cdr3_nt: TGTGCCAGCACCGCCGGGGGGGTGAGGCCCGGGGAGCAGTACTTC; cdr3_aa: CASTAGGVRPGEQYF
v_call: TRBV5-1; clone_size: NA; j_call: TRBJ1-5; d_call: TRBD1; cdr3_nt: TGCGCCAGCAGAGCAGGGGGAAATCAGCCCCAGCATTTT; cdr3_aa: CASRAGGNQPQHF
v_call: TRBV5-1; clone_size: NA; j_call: TRBJ1-4; d_call: NA; cdr3_nt: TGCGCCAGCAGCTTGGTTGGCGGGGGCCGTGAAAAACTGTTTTTT; cdr3_aa: CASSLVGGGREKLFF
v_call: TRBV28; clone_size: NA; j_call: TRBJ2-7; d_call: NA; cdr3_nt: TGTGCCAGCAGTTTATATTCAGGCGAGCAGTACTTC; cdr3_aa: CASSLYSGEQYF
v_call: TRBV30; clone_size: NA; j_call: TRBJ1-5; d_call: NA; cdr3_nt: TGTGCCTGGAGGTCCGGACAGCATAGCAATCAGCCCCAGCATTTT; cdr3_aa: CAWRSGQHSNQPQHF
v_call: TRBV6-5; clone_size: few; j_call: TRBJ2-7; d_call: TRBD1; cdr3_nt: TGTGCCAGCAGCGCGACAGGGGGGTACGAGCAGTACTTC; cdr3_aa: CASSATGGYEQYF
v_call: TRBV30; clone_size: NA; j_call: TRBJ1-1; d_call: NA; cdr3_nt: TGTGCCTGGAGTGTACAGTCAGGCAGGATGAACACTGAAGCTTTCTTT; cdr3_aa: CAWSVQSGRMNTEAFF
v_call: TRBV30; clone_size: NA; j_call: TRBJ1-2; d_call: NA; cdr3_nt: TGTGCCTGGAGTGTGGGGGGGGTCTATGGCTACACCTTC; cdr3_aa: CAWSVGGVYGYTF